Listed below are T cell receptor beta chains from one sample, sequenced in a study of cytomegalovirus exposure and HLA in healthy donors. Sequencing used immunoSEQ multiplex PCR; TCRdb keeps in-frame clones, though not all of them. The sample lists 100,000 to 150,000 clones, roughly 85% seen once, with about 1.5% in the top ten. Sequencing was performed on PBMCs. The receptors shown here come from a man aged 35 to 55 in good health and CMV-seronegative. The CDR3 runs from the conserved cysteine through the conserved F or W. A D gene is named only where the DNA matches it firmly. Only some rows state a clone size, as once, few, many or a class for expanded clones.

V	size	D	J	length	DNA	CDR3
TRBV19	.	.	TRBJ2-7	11	TGTGCCAGTAGTGAGCGCTACGAGCAGTACTTC	CASSERYEQYF
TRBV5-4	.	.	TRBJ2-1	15	TGTGCCAGCACCGGAGGAGGGACAGCCTACAATGAGCAGTTCTTC	CASTGGGTAYNEQFF
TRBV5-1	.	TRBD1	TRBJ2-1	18	TGCGCCAGCAGCAGCCCGGGACAGGGAGGGGGATTGGGCAATGAGCAGTTCTTC	CASSSPGQGGGLGNEQFF
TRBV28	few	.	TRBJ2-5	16	TGTGCCAGCAAATTTCTGCGGACTTCCCTCCCAGAGACCCAGTACTTC	CASKFLRTSLPETQYF
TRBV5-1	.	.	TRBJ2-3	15	TGCGCCAGCTCGTGGAGGGCTAGCGACACAGATACGCAGTATTTT	CASSWRASDTDTQYF
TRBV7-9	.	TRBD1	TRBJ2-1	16	TGTTCCAGCAGCTTACGGGGACAGGGTGGATACAATGAGCAGTTCTTC	CSSSLRGQGGYNEQFF
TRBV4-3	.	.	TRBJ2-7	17	TGCGCCAGCAGCCAAGGGTGGCCGGGACAAAACGACTACGAGCAGTACTTC	CASSQGWPGQNDYEQYF
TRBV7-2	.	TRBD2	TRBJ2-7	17	TGTGCCAGCAGCTTAGCGCGCCCGGGGGGGTCCTCCTACGAGCAGTACTTC	CASSLARPGGSSYEQYF
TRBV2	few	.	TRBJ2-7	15	TGTGCCAGCAGTGAACCCCAGGGAAAACACTACGAGCAGTACTTC	CASSEPQGKHYEQYF
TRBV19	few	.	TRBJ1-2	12	TGTGCCAGTAGTAGGAATGGGGCCGGCTACACCTTC	CASSRNGAGYTF
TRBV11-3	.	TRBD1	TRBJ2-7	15	TGTGCCAGCAGCCCCTCCGGGACAGGGTTTAACGAGCAGTACTTC	CASSPSGTGFNEQYF
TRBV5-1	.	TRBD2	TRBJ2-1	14	TGCGCCAGCAGCTCGGGAGGTTTTCCGAATGAGCAGTTCTTC	CASSSGGFPNEQFF
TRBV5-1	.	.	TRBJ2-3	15	TGCGCCAGCAGCCTTAGCGGAAAATTGACAGATACGCAGTATTTT	CASSLSGKLTDTQYF
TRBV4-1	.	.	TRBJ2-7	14	TGCGCCAGCAGCCCCCAGGGCCTCTCCTACGAGCAGTACTTC	CASSPQGLSYEQYF
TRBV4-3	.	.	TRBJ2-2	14	TGCGCCAGCAGCCAAGATTGGAGAACCGGGGAGCTGTTTTTT	CASSQDWRTGELFF
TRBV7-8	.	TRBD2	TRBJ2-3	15	TGTGCCAGCAGCTCCCCGGGGGGGGTTACAGATACGCAGTATTTT	CASSSPGGVTDTQYF
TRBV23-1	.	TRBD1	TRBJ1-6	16	TGCGCCGGAAACACCCCGACAGGGAGGTATAATTCACCCCTCCACTTT	CAGNTPTGRYNSPLHF
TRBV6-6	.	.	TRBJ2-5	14	TGTGCCAGCAGTACCCGGCGGGGCGGGGAGACCCAGTACTTC	CASSTRRGGETQYF
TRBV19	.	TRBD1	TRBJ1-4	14	TGTGCCAGTAGTGTCCGACAGGGTAGAGAAAAACTGTTTTTT	CASSVRQGREKLFF
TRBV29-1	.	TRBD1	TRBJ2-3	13	TGCAGCGCCAGGGACAGGGACACAGATACGCAGTATTTT	CSARDRDTDTQYF
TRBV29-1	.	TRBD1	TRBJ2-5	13	TGCAGCGCCCGGGACAGGGATGGCGAGACCCAGTACTTC	CSARDRDGETQYF
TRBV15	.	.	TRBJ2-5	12	TGTGCCACCAGCAGCCCTTCAGAGACCCAGTACTTC	CATSSPSETQYF
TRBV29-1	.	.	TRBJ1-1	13	TGCAGCGTTGAACAGGGGATGAACACTGAAGCTTTCTTT	CSVEQGMNTEAFF
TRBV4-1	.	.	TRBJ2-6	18	TGCGCCAGCAGCCAGTTAGGGACACCCCCCTCTGGGGCCAACGTCCTGACTTTC	CASSQLGTPPSGANVLTF
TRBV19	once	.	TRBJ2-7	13	TGTGCCAGTAACGGGCATCAAGGAGGCGAGCAGTACTTC	CASNGHQGGEQYF
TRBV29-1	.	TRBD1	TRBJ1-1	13	TGCAGCGTCCTCAGGGGGCGAAGCACTGAAGCTTTCTTT	CSVLRGRSTEAFF
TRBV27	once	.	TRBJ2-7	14	TGTGCCAGCAAAGCGGACAGTCTGTCCTACGAGCAGTACTTC	CASKADSLSYEQYF
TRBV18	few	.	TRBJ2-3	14	TGTGCCAGCTCACCCCAGGGTGGGACAGATACGCAGTATTTT	CASSPQGGTDTQYF
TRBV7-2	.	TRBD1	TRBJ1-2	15	TGTGCCAGCAGCTTAGACGGACAGGGACCAGGAGGCTACACCTTC	CASSLDGQGPGGYTF
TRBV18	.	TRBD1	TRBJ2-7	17	TGTGCCAGCTCACCACCCAACGCCCGGACAGGCTCCTACGAGCAGTACTTC	CASSPPNARTGSYEQYF
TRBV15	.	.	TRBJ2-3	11	TGTGCCACCATCCTCCGGGATACGCAGTATTTT	CATILRDTQYF
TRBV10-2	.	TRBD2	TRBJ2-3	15	TGCGCCAGCAGGACTAGCGGGTTACCCGGGGGTACGCAGTATTTT	CASRTSGLPGGTQYF
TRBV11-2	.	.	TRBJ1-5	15	TGTGCCAGCAGCTTAGGGGGCTACGGCAATCAGCCCCAGCATTTT	CASSLGGYGNQPQHF
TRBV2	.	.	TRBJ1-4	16	TGTGCCAGCAGTGAGGGTGGGGCGCAGGCTAATGAAAAACTGTTTTTT	CASSEGGAQANEKLFF
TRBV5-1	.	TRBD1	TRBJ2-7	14	TGCGCCAGCAGCACCGGACAGGGAACCTACGAGCAGTACTTC	CASSTGQGTYEQYF
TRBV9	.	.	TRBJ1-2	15	TGTGCCAGCAGCGTAGATGGGGGGGCAGGGTATGGCTACACCTTC	CASSVDGGAGYGYTF
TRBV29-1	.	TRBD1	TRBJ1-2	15	TGCAGCGTTGAAGCTCCGGACAGGGGGGACTATGGCTACACCTTC	CSVEAPDRGDYGYTF
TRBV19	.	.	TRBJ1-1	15	TGTGCCAGTAGTATCTCAACCCAGGGGAACACTGAAGCTTTCTTT	CASSISTQGNTEAFF
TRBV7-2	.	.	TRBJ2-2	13	TGTGCCAGCAGCCCGCAGGGTTCCGGGGAGCTGTTTTTT	CASSPQGSGELFF
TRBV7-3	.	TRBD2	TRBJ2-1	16	TGTGCCAGCAGCTTAGGCGGGGGGGCCCTAAGCTATGAGCAGTTCTTC	CASSLGGGALSYEQFF
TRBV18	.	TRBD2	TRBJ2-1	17	TGTGCCAGCTCACTTACTCTAGCGGGGGCCTCCTACAATGAGCAGTTCTTC	CASSLTLAGASYNEQFF
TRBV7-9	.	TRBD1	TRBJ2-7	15	TGTGCCAGCAGCCCGTGGACAGGGGGAGAAGACGAGCAGTACTTC	CASSPWTGGEDEQYF
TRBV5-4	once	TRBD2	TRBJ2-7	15	TGTGCCAGCAGCTTGAGGCTAGCGGGAGCCTACGAGCAGTACTTC	CASSLRLAGAYEQYF
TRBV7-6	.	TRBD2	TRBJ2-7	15	TGTGCCAGCAGCTCTCGGACTAGCGGGGCCTACGAGCAGTACTTC	CASSSRTSGAYEQYF
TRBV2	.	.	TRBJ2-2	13	TGTGCCAGCAGCTCCGGGGACACCGGGGAGCTGTTTTTT	CASSSGDTGELFF
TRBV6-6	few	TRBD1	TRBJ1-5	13	TGTGCCAGCAGAGGGACAGACAATCAGCCCCAGCATTTT	CASRGTDNQPQHF
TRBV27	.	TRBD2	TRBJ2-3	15	TGTGCCAGCAACACCCTAGCGGTCAACACAGATACGCAGTATTTT	CASNTLAVNTDTQYF
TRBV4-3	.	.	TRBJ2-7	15	TGCGCCAGCAGCCAAGAAAGGGCCGGGAGTTACGAGCAGTACTTC	CASSQERAGSYEQYF
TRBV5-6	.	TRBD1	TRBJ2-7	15	TGTGCCAGCAGCGGAGGACAGGGGTCCTTCTACGAGCAGTACTTC	CASSGGQGSFYEQYF
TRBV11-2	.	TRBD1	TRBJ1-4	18	TGTGCCAGCAGCCCCGGGCAGGGGGCCCTTCCAACTAATGAAAAACTGTTTTTT	CASSPGQGALPTNEKLFF
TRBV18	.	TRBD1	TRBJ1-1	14	TGTGCCAGCTCACCGGAGACAGGGCCCCTCGAAGCTTTCTTT	CASSPETGPLEAFF
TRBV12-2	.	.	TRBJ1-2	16	TGTGCAAGTCGCTTAACGGACAGAAATCATCACTATGGCTACACCTTC	CASRLTDRNHHYGYTF
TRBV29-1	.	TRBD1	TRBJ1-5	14	TGCAGCGTAACCGGGACAGATAGCAATCAGCCCCAGCATTTT	CSVTGTDSNQPQHF
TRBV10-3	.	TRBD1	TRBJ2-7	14	TGTGCCATCAGTATAAGGGACAGGGACTACGAGCAGTACTTC	CAISIRDRDYEQYF
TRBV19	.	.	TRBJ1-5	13	TGTGCCAGTACGAGGCACCTCAATCAGCCCCAGCATTTT	CASTRHLNQPQHF